Listed here are 8 T cell receptor beta chains from one sample, sequenced in a study of cytomegalovirus exposure and HLA in healthy donors. The study ran its PCR with 60 Vbeta and 13 Jbeta primers. Clones were read by immunoSEQ multiplex PCR, and TCRdb kept only the in-frame ones, dropping some. The sample comprises 150,000 to 200,000 clones, 75% to 90% of which are singletons, and 6% to 7.5% rests with the top ten. Specimen: PBMCs. These receptor sequences come from a young man in good health and CMV-seropositive.

This clone was counted between two and nine times. This sequence joins TRBV19 and TRBJ2-1; unclear D gene. The CDR3 totals 12 residues. Trimming took off 5 bases at V and 3 bases at J, with 5 bases between the two ends. Per germline, CDR1 LNHDA and CDR2 SQIVND (reference sequence). Here the CDR3 reads CASSYNYNEQFF. The CDR3 DNA is TGTGCCAGTAGTTATAACTACAATGAGCAGTTCTTC. Supplemented by reference TRBV19 and TRBJ2-1, the full variable domain reads DGGITQSPKYLFRKEGQNVTLSCEQNLNHDAMYWYRQDPGQGLRLIYYSQIVNDFQKGDIAEGYSVSREKKESFPLTVTSAQKNPTAFYLCASSYNYNEQFFGPGTRLTVL.

The chain employs TRBV19 and TRBJ2-6; no clear D gene. V gave up 5 bases and J gave up 1 base, with 6 bases separating them. Germline lookup yields CDR1 LNHDA and CDR2 SQIVND (reference sequence). The CDR3 runs 14 residues. The CDR3 region has the DNA TGTGCCAGTAGTTCCGGGTCTGGGGCCAACGTCCTGACTTTC. Translating gives CASSSGSGANVLTF.

The chain has TRBV6-1 and TRBJ2-4, with TRBD2 as a possible D gene (6 bases). Germline CDR1 reads MNHNS; CDR2 reads SASEGT. CDR3 length equals 13 residues. V dropped 7 bases and J dropped 2 bases, with 9 bases sitting between them. CDR3 DNA: TGTGCCAGCACCGGGGGAACCAAAAACATTCAGTACTTC. It codes for CASTGGTKNIQYF.

V is TRBV12-5 and J is TRBJ1-5; D is undetermined. V gave up 3 bases and J gave up 7 bases, with 10 bases separating them. Germline values: CDR1 LGHNT, CDR2 FRNRAP. This CDR3 contains 13 residues. Here the CDR3 reads CASGFRVEQPQHF. CDR3 nucleotides: TGTGCTAGTGGTTTCCGCGTTGAGCAGCCCCAGCATTTT.

The V and J genes are TRBV5-6 and TRBJ2-3; perhaps TRBD2 as D (5 bases). There are 15 residues in the CDR3. Trimming pared 0 bases from V and 3 bases from J, leaving 11 bases between. Germline CDR1 SGHDT, CDR2 YYEEEE. The CDR3 DNA follows: TGTGCCAGCAGCTTGGTGGGAACGGGGACAGATACGCAGTATTTT. Translated: CASSLVGTGTDTQYF.

This clone was found a few times. The chain combines TRBV6-5 with TRBJ2-5; 8 bases agree with TRBD1. The CDR3 contains 15 residues. With 6 bases clipped from V and 6 bases from J, the junction kept 12 bases outside the gene matches. The germline V gene has CDR1 MNHEY and CDR2 SVGAGI. This CDR3 is CASSPGGRGRKTQYF. The CDR3 DNA is TGTGCCAGCAGCCCAGGGGGCAGGGGGAGAAAGACCCAGTACTTC.

This chain connects TRBV4-1 to TRBJ1-2; D call uncertain. Germline CDR1 and CDR2: MGHRA and YSYEKL. CDR3 length equals 13 residues. Trimming left V 0 bases short and J 3 bases short, with 5 bases between. DNA for the CDR3: TGCGCCAGCAGCCAAGATTCGTACTATGGCTACACCTTC. Its protein is CASSQDSYYGYTF.

V is TRBV4-3 and J is TRBJ2-7; TRBD1 matches at 8 bases. CDR1 and CDR2 (germline): LGHNA, YSLEER. Germline trimming cut 0 bases from V and 7 bases from J; bases unmatched to any gene: 14. CDR3 length: 17 amino acids. The DNA of the CDR3 is TGCGCCAGCAGCCAAGATTGGGGGACAGGAAGGGGAAAAGAGCAGTACTTC. This translates into CASSQDWGTGRGKEQYF.